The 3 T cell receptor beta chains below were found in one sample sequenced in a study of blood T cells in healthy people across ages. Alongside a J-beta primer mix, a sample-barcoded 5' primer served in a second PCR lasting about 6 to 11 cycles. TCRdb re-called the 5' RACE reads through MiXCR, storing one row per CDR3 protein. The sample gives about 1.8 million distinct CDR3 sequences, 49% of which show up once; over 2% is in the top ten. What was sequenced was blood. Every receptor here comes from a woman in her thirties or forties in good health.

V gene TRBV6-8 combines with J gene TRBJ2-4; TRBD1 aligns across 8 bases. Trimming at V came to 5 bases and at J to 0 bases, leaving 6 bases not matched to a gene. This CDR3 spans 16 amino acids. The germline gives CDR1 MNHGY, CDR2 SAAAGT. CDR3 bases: TGTGCCAGCAGTGACGGACAGGGCTTAGCCAAAAACATTCAGTACTTC. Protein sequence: CASSDGQGLAKNIQYF.

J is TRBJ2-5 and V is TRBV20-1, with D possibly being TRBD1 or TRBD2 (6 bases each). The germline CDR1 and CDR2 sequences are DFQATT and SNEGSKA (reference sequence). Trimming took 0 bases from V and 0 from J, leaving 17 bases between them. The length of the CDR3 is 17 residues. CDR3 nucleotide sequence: TGCAGTGCTAGAGAGGGGGGCCCCACTTTTCACCAAGAGACCCAGTACTTC. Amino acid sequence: CSAREGGPTFHQETQYF.

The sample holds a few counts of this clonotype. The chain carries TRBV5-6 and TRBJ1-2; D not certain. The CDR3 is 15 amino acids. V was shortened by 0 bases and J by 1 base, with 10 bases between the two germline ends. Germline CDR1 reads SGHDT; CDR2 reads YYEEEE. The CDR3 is CASSLVTEDNYGYTF. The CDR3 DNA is TGTGCCAGCAGCTTGGTAACGGAGGATAACTATGGCTACACCTTC.